This entry lists 15 T cell receptor beta chains sequenced from one sample in a study of beta chain features in type 1 diabetes. The study's findings and limits: TCRB CDR3 length was moderately but significantly reduced in all four CD4+ subsets of Type 1 diabetes patients.

Reverse transcribing all isolated RNA meant expressed TCRB transcripts were sequenced. Profiled with immunoSEQ multiplex PCR; TCRdb holds only in-frame clones, not every one. The table records 150,000 to 200,000 clones, about 7.8% of them present only once. These receptors' targets are unknown. Material: central memory CD4+ T cells from blood. The receptor source for this set is a woman between 40 and 55 years old with type 1 diabetes.

This clone was picked up a small number of times. The J gene is TRBJ2-2, the V gene TRBV6-4, with D uncertain. This CDR3 comprises 13 residues. Trimming pared 3 bases from V and 4 bases from J, leaving 6 bases between. Per germline, CDR1 MRHNA and CDR2 SNTAGT. CDR3 residues: CASSEQPTGELFF. CDR3 nucleotides: TGTGCCAGCAGTGAACAGCCCACCGGGGAGCTGTTTTTT.

This sequence joins TRBV5-1 and TRBJ1-2; tentative D call: TRBD1 (5 bases). CDR3 size: 15 residues. Germline CDR1 SGHRS, CDR2 YFSETQ. The ends were cut back, 1 base at V and 1 base at J, with 11 bases in the middle. The CDR3: CASSLTGGNNYGYTF. The CDR3 coding sequence is TGCGCCAGCAGCTTGACAGGCGGCAATAACTATGGCTACACCTTC.

The chain employs TRBV10-3 and TRBJ2-2; 8 bases agree with TRBD2. The germline CDR1 and CDR2 sequences are ENHRY and SYGVKD. J gave up 7 bases and V 0 bases, and 10 bases lay outside the gene matches. The CDR3 sequence is 17 residues long. CDR3 coding DNA: TGTGCCATCAGTGAGTCGTTTAGCGGGAAGCGTAGCGGGGAGCTGTTTTTT. It translates to CAISESFSGKRSGELFF.

The CDR3: CASRDSITGYTF. The CDR3 nucleotides read TGTGCCAGCAGGGACAGTATTACAGGCTACACCTTC. The V call is TRBV27, the J call TRBJ1-2, with a possible D match to TRBD1 (6 bases). Trimming took 6 bases from V and 8 from J, leaving 13 bases between them. Germline CDR1 reads MNHEY; CDR2 reads SMNVEV (reference sequence). There are 12 residues in the CDR3.

The rearrangement links TRBV18 to TRBJ2-1; 12 bases line up with TRBD2. Germline trimming cut 6 bases from V and 0 bases from J; bases unmatched to any gene: 6. Per germline, CDR1 KGHSH and CDR2 LQKENI. This CDR3 has 17 amino acids. The chain's CDR3 is CASSWETSGSSYNEQFF. Here the CDR3 DNA reads TGTGCCAGCTCCTGGGAGACTAGCGGGAGCTCCTACAATGAGCAGTTCTTC.

This clone appeared a few times. The chain joins TRBV19 to TRBJ2-1; 10 positions match TRBD2. Germline V gene sequence: CDR1 LNHDA, CDR2 SQIVND (reference sequence). The CDR3 runs 18 residues. The V segment lost 7 bases and the J segment 0 bases; nucleotides outside the gene matches: 12. The CDR3 spells CASMLAGGLTRSYNEQFF. CDR3 sequence (DNA): TGTGCCAGTATGTTAGCGGGAGGCCTTACTCGCTCCTACAATGAGCAGTTCTTC.

This clone was seen a handful of times. CDR3 amino acids: CASSQAAGGYQETQYF. CDR3 DNA: TGCGCCAGCAGCCAAGCTGCGGGGGGTTACCAAGAGACCCAGTACTTC. The chain joins TRBV4-3 to TRBJ2-5, with 8 bases aligning to TRBD2. Germline CDR1 is LGHNA and CDR2 is YSLEER. J gave up 0 bases and V 1 base, and 4 bases lay outside the gene matches. The CDR3 has 16 amino acids.

The rearrangement joins TRBV30 to TRBJ1-5; unclear D gene. Germline V lookup: CDR1 GTSNPN, CDR2 SVGIG (reference sequence). This CDR3 has 13 residues. V gave up 0 bases and J gave up 6 bases, with 9 bases separating them. The CDR3 spells CAWSVAGAQPQHF. For the CDR3, the DNA is TGTGCCTGGAGTGTAGCCGGAGCTCAGCCCCAGCATTTT.

The V and J genes are TRBV5-1 and TRBJ1-5, with D possibly TRBD1 on 6 matching bases. In germline, CDR1 is SGHRS, CDR2 YFSETQ. This CDR3 contains 14 residues. The V end was cut by 4 bases, the J end by 0 bases, with 8 bases between. This chain's CDR3 is CASSQDSSNQPQHF. The CDR3 DNA follows: TGCGCCAGCAGCCAGGACAGTAGCAATCAGCCCCAGCATTTT.

In its sample, this clone was seen a few times. The chain joins TRBV5-1 to TRBJ1-6; 7 bases are a match to TRBD1. Germline V lookup: CDR1 SGHRS, CDR2 YFSETQ. V was clipped by 0 bases and J by 9 bases; unmatched bases: 6. There are 15 residues in the CDR3. The CDR3 nucleotides are TGCGCCAGCAGCTTGGGGGCAGGGGGAAGTTCACCCCTCCACTTT. The encoded protein is CASSLGAGGSSPLHF.

The V and J genes are TRBV5-1 and TRBJ2-1; no clear D. CDR3 length: 14 residues. Trimming pared 0 bases from V and 0 bases from J, leaving 4 bases between. CDR1 is SGHRS, CDR2 YFSETQ, per germline. CDR3 sequence (DNA): TGCGCCAGCAGCTTGGAGAGCTCCTACAATGAGCAGTTCTTC. Translating it yields CASSLESSYNEQFF.

The rearrangement links TRBV2 to TRBJ1-5, with 7 bases that match TRBD1. Per germline, CDR1 SNHLY and CDR2 FYNNEI. V shed 6 bases and J 5 bases; nucleotides not matched to a gene: 4. The CDR3 is 13 amino acids. The CDR3 nucleotides read TGTGCCAGCAGGGGGGACAGCGATCAGCCCCAGCATTTT. Translated, it gives CASRGDSDQPQHF.

This clone turned up a few times. The chain employs TRBV7-9 and TRBJ2-7; possible D gene TRBD2, 5 bases. Per germline, CDR1 SEHNR and CDR2 FQNEAQ (reference sequence). The CDR3 is 11 residues long. Trimming removed 6 bases at V and 2 bases at J, with 5 bases between. The CDR3 sequence is CASSSAYEQYF. Written as DNA, the CDR3 is TGTGCCAGCAGTAGCGCCTACGAGCAGTACTTC.

The sample holds a few counts of this clone. The gene calls are TRBV29-1 and TRBJ1-2, with a weak D call TRBD1 (5 bases). Per the germline V gene, CDR1 is SQVTM and CDR2 is ANQGSEA. Trimming took 4 bases from V and 8 from J, leaving 17 bases between them. This CDR3 is 13 amino acids long. The CDR3 DNA is TGCAGCGTTGTCATTTCAGGGCTAGGGGGCTACACCTTC. It encodes CSVVISGLGGYTF.

The chain combines TRBV5-6 with TRBJ2-7, with a weak D call TRBD2 (5 bases). Germline loops: CDR1 SGHDT, CDR2 YYEEEE. Between the trimmed V and J ends, which lost 7 bases and 1 base, there was a span of 12 bases. The CDR3 runs 13 residues. In DNA, the CDR3 is TGTGCCAGCGGACCTAGCCAGTCCTACGAGCAGTACTTC. It codes for CASGPSQSYEQYF.